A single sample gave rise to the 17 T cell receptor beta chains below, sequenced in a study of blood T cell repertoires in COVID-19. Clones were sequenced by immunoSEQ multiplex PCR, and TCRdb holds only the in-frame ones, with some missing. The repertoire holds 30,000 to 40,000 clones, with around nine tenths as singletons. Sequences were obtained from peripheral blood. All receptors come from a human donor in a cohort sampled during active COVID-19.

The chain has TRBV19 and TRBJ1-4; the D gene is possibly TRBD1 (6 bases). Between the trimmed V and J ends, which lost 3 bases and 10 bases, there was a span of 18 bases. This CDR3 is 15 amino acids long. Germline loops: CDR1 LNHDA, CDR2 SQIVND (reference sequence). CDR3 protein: CASSIGQSVIGKLFF. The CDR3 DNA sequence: TGTGCCAGTAGTATTGGACAGTCGGTTATTGGAAAACTGTTTTTT.

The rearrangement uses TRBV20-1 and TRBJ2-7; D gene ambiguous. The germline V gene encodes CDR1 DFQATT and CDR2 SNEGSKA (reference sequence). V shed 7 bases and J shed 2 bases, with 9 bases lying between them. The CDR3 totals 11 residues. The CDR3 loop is CSVGSPYEQYF. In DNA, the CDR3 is TGCAGTGTGGGTAGCCCCTACGAGCAGTACTTC.

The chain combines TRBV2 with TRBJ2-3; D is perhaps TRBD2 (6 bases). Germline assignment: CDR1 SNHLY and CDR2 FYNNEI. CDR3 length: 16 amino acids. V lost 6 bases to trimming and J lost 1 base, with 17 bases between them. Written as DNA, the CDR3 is TGTGCCAGCAGGGAGCATGCTAGCGTGGGCACAGATACGCAGTATTTT. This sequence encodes CASREHASVGTDTQYF.

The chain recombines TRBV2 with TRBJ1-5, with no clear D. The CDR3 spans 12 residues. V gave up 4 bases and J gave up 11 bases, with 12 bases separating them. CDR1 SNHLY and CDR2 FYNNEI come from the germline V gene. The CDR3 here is CASSVGGRTQHF. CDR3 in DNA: TGTGCCAGCAGTGTTGGCGGTCGGACCCAGCATTTT.

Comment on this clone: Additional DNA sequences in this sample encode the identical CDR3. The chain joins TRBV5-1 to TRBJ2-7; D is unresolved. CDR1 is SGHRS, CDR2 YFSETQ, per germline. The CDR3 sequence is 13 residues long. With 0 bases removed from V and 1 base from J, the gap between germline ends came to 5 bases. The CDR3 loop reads CASSLGQSYEQYF. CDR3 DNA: TGCGCCAGCAGCTTGGGGCAGTCCTACGAGCAGTACTTC. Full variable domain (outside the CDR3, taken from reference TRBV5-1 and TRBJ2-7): KAGVTQTPRYLIKTRGQQVTLSCSPISGHRSVSWYQQTPGQGLQFLFEYFSETQRNKGNFPGRFSGRQFSNSRSEMNVSTLELGDSALYLCASSLGQSYEQYFGPGTRLTVT.

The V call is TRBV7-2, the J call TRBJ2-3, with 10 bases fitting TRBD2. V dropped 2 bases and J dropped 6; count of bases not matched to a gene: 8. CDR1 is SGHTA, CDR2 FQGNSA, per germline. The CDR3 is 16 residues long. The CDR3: CASSLFSGRTGDTQYF. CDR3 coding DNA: TGTGCCAGCAGCTTATTTAGCGGGAGGACCGGCGATACGCAGTATTTT. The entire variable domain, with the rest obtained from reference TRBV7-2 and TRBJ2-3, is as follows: GAGVSQSPSNKVTEKGKDVELRCDPISGHTALYWYRQSLGQGLEFLIYFQGNSAPDKSGLPSDRFSAERTGGSVSTLTIQRTQQEDSAVYLCASSLFSGRTGDTQYFGPGTRLTVL.

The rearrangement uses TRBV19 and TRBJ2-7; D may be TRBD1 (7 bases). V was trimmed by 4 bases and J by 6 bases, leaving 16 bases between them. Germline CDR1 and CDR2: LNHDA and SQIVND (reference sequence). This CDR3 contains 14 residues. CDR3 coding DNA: TGTGCCAGTAGTACCCCGGAGGGGGCCATCGAGCAGTACTTC. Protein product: CASSTPEGAIEQYF.

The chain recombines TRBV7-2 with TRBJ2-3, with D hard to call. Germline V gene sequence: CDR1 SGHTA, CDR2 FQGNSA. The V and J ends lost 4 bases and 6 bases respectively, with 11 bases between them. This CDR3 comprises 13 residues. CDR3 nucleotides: TGTGCCAGCAGCTCCCCCATCGGGGATACGCAGTATTTT. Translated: CASSSPIGDTQYF.

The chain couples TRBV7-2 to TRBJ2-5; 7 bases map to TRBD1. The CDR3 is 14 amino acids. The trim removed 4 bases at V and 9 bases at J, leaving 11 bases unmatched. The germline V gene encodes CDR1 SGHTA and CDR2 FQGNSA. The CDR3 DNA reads TGTGCCAGCAGCTCAGGGGGATATAAAGGGGCCCAGTACTTC. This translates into CASSSGGYKGAQYF. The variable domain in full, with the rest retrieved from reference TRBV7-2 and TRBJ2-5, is GAGVSQSPSNKVTEKGKDVELRCDPISGHTALYWYRQSLGQGLEFLIYFQGNSAPDKSGLPSDRFSAERTGGSVSTLTIQRTQQEDSAVYLCASSSGGYKGAQYFGPGTRLLVL.

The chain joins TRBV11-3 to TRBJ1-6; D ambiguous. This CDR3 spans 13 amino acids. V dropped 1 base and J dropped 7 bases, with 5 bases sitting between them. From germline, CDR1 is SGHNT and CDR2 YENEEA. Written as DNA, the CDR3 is TGTGCCAGCAGCTTAGGCGGCAATTCACCCCTCCACTTT. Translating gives CASSLGGNSPLHF.

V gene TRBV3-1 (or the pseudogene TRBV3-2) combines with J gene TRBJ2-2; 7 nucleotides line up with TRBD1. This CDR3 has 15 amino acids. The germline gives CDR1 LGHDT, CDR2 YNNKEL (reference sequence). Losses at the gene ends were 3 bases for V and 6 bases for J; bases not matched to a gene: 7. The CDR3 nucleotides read TGTGCCAGCAGCCAGGCGAACAGGGGATCCGGGGAGCTGTTTTTT. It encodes CASSQANRGSGELFF.

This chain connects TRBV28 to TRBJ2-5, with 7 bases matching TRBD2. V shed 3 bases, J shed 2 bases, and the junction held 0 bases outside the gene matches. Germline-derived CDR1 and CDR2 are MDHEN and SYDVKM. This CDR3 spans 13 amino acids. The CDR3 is CASSFGGQETQYF. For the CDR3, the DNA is TGTGCCAGCAGTTTCGGGGGGCAAGAGACCCAGTACTTC.

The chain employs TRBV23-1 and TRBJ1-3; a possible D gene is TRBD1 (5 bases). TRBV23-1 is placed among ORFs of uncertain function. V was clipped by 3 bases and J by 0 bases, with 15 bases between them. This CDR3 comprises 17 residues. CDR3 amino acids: CASSHFAGTSSGNTIYF. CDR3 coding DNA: TGCGCCAGCAGTCATTTCGCCGGGACTTCCTCTGGAAACACCATATATTTT.

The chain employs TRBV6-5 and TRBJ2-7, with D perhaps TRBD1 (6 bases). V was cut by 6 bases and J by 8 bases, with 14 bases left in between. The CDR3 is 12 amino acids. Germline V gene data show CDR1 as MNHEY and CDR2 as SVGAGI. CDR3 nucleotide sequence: TGTGCCAGCAGGGGGGCAGGAGAGAAGCAGTACTTC. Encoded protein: CASRGAGEKQYF.

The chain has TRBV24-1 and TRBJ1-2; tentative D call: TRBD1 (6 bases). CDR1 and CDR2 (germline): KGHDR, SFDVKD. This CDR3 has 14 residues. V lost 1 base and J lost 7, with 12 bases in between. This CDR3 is CATSDFEAGAGYTF. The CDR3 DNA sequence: TGTGCCACCAGTGATTTTGAGGCAGGGGCTGGCTACACCTTC.

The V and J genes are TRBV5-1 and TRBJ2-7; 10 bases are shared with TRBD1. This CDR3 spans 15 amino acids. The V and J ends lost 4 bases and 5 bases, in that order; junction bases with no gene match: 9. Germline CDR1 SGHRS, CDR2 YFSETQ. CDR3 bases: TGCGCCAGCAGCCTTATGACAGGGGGCGGAAACGAGCAGTACTTC. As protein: CASSLMTGGGNEQYF.

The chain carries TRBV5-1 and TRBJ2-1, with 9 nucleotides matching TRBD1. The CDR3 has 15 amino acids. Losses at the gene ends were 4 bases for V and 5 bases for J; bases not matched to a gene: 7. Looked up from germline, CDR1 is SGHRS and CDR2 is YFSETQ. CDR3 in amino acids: CASSPGTGRDNEQFF. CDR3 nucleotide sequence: TGCGCCAGCAGCCCCGGGACAGGGAGGGACAATGAGCAGTTCTTC. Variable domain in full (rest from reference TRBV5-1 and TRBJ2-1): KAGVTQTPRYLIKTRGQQVTLSCSPISGHRSVSWYQQTPGQGLQFLFEYFSETQRNKGNFPGRFSGRQFSNSRSEMNVSTLELGDSALYLCASSPGTGRDNEQFFGPGTRLTVL.